This T cell receptor (beta chain) derives from a study of blood T cell repertoires in COVID-19. Study summary: Sites in the United States, Italy and Spain provided acute and convalescent COVID-19 samples.

Germline V gives CDR1 SGHKS, CDR2 YYEKEE (reference sequence). CDR3 length: 15 amino acids. Trimming cost V 1 base and J 1 base; bases outside gene matches: 4. The assay was immunoSEQ multiplex PCR, and TCRdb's table has in-frame clones only and misses some. The sample has about 270,000 clones; approximately 86% are singletons. Those enrolled, adults aged 18 to 89 years, came from some 23 US areas. Recovered Cohort 3 donors showed two negative PCRs, clearance, or symptom resolution. The sequenced sample was PBMCs or T cells enriched from blood (not recorded which). This chain uses TRBV5-5 with TRBJ1-2, with 7 nucleotides matching TRBD1. This TCR came from a woman in her late teens or twenties who had recovered from COVID-19. For the CDR3, the DNA is TGTGCCAGCAGCTTGCTGGGACAGCGTAACTATGGCTACACCTTC. It translates to CASSLLGQRNYGYTF.